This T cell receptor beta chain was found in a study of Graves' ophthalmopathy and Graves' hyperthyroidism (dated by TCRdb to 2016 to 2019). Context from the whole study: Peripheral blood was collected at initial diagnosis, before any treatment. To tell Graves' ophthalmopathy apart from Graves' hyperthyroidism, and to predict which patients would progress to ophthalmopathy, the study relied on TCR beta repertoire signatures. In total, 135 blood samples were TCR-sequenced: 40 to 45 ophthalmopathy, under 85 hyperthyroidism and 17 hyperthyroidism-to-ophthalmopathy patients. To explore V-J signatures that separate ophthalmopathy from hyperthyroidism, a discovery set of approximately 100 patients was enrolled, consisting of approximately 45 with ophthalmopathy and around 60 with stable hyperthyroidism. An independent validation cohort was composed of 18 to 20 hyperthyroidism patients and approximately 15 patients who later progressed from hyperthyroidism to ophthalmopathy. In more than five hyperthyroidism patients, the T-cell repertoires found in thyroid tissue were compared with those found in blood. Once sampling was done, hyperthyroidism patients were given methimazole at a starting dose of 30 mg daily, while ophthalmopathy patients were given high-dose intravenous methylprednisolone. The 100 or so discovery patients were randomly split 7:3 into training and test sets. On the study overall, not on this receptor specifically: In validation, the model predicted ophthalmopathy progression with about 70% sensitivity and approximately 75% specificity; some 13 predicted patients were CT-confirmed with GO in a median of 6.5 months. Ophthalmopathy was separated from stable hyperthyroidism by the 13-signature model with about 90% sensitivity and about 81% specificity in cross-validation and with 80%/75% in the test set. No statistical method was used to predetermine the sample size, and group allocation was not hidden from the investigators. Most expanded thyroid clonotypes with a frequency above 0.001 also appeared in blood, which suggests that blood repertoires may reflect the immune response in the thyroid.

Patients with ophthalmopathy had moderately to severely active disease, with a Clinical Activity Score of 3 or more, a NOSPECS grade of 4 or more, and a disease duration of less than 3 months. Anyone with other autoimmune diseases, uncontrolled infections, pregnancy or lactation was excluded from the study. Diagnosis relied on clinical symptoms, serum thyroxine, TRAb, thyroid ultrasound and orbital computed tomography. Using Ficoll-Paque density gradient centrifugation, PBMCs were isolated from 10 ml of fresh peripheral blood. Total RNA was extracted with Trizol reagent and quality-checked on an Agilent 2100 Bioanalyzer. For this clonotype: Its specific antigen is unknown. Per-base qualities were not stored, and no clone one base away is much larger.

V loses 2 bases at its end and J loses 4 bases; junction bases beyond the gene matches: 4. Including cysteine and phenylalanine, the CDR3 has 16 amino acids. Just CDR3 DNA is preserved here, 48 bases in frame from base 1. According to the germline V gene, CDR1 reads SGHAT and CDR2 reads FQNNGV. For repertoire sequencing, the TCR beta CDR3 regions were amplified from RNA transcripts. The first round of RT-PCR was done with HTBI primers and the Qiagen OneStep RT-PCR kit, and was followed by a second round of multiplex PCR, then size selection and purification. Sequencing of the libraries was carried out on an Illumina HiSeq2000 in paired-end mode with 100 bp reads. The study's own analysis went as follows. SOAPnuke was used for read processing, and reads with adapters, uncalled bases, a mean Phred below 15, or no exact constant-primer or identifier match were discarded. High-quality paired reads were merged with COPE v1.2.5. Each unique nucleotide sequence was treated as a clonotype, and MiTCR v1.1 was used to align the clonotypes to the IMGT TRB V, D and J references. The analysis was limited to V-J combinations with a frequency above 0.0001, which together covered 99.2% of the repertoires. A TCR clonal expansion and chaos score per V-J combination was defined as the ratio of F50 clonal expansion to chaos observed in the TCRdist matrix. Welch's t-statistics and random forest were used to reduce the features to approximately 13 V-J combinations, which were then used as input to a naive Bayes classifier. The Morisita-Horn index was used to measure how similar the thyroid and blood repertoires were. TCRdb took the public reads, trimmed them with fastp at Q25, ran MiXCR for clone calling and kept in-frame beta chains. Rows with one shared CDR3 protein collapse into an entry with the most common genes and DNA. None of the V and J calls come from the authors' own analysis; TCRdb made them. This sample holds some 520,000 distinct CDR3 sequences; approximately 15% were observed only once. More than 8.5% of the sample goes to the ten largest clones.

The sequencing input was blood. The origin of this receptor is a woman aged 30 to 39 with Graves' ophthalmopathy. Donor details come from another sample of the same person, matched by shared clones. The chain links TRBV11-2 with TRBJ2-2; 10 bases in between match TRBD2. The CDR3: CASSLQRGGFTGELFF. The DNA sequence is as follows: TGTGCCAGCAGCTTACAGCGGGGGGGCTTCACCGGGGAGCTGTTTTTT.